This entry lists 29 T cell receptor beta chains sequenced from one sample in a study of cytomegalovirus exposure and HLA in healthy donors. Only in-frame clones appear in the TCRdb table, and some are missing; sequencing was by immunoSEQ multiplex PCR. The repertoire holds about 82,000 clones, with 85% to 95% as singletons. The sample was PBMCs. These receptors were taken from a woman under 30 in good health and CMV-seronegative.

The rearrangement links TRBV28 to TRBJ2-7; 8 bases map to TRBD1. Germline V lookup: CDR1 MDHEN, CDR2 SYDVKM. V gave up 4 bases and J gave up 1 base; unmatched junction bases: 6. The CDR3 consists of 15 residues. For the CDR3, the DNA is TGTGCCAGCAGTTGGACAGGGTCGCTGTCCTACGAGCAGTACTTC. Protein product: CASSWTGSLSYEQYF.

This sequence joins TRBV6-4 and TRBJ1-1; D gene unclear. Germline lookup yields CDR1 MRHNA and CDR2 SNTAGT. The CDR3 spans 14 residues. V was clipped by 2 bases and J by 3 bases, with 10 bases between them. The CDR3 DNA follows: TGTGCCAGCAGTGACGGACGGGAGGACACTGAAGCTTTCTTT. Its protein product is CASSDGREDTEAFF.

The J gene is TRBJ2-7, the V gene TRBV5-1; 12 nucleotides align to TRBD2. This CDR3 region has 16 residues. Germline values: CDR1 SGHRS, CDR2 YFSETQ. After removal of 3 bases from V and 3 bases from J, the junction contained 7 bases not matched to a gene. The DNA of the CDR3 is TGCGCCAGCAGCTACGGACTAGCGGGGAGGGACTACGAGCAGTACTTC. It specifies CASSYGLAGRDYEQYF.

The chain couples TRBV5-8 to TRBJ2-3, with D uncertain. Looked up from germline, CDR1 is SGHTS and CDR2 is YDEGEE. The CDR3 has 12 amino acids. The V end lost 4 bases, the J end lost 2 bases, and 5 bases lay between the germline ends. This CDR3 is CASSLYTDTQYF. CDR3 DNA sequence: TGTGCCAGCAGCCTATACACAGATACGCAGTATTTT.

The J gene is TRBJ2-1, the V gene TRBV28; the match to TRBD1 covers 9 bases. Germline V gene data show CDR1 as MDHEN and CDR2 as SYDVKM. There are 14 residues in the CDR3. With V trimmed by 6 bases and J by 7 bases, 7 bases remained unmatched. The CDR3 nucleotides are TGTGCCAGCAGAAACGGACAGGGGAGGAATGAGCAGTTCTTC. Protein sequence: CASRNGQGRNEQFF.

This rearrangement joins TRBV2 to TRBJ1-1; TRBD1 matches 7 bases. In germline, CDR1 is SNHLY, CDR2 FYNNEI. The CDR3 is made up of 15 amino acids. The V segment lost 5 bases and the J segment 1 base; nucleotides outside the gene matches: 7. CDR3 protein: CASSLLGQRNTEAFF. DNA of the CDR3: TGTGCCAGCAGTTTATTGGGACAGAGGAACACTGAAGCTTTCTTT.

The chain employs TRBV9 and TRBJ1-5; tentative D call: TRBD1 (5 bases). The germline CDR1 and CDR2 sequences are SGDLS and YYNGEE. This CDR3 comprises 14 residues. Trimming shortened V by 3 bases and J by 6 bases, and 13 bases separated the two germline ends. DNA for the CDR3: TGTGCCAGCAGCGCGGGGGGGGGATTTCAGCCCCAGCATTTT. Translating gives CASSAGGGFQPQHF.

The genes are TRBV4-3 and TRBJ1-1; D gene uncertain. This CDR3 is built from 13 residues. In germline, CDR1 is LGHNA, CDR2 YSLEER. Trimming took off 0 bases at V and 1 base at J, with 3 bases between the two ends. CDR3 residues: CASSQDKNTEAFF. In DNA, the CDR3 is TGCGCCAGCAGCCAAGACAAGAACACTGAAGCTTTCTTT.

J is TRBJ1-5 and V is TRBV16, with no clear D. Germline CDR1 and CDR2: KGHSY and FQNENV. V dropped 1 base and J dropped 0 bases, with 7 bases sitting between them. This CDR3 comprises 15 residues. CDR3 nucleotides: TGTGCCAGCAGCCAATTAGTCTCTAGCAATCAGCCCCAGCATTTT. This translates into CASSQLVSSNQPQHF.

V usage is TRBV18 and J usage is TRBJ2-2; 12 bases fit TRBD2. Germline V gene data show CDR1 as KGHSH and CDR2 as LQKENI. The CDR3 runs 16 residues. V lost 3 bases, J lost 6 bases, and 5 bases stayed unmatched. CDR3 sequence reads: CASSPPSGRASGELFF. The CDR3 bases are TGTGCCAGCTCACCTCCTAGCGGGAGGGCATCCGGGGAGCTGTTTTTT. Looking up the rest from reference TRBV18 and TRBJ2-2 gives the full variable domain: NAGVMQNPRHLVRRRGQEARLRCSPMKGHSHVYWYRQLPEEGLKFMVYLQKENIIDESGMPKERFSAEFPKEGPSILRIQQVVRGDSAAYFCASSPPSGRASGELFFGEGSRLTVL.

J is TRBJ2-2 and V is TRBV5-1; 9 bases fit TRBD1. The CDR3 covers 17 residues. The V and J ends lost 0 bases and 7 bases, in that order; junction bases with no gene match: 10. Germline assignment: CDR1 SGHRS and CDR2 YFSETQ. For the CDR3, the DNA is TGCGCCAGCAGCTTGGCGCTTTGGACAGGGGATGGCGGGGAGCTGTTTTTT. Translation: CASSLALWTGDGGELFF.

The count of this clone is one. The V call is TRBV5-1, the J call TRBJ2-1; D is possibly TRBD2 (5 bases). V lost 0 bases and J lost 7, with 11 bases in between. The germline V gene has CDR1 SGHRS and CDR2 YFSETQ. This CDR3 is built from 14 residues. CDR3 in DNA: TGCGCCAGCAGCTTGGGATTTCGGGGAAATGAGCAGTTCTTC. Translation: CASSLGFRGNEQFF.

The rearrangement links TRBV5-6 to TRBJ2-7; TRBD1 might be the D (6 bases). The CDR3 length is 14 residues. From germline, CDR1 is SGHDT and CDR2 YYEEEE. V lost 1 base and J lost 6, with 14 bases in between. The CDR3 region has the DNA TGTGCCAGCAGCTTGCGGATGGGGGCCAGCGAGCAGTACTTC. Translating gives CASSLRMGASEQYF.

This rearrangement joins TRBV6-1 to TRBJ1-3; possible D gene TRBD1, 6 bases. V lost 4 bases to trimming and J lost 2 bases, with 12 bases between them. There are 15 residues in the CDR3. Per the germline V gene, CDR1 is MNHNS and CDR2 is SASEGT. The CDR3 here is CASSATYRAGNTIYF. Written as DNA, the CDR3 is TGTGCCAGCAGTGCAACTTACAGGGCTGGAAACACCATATATTTT.

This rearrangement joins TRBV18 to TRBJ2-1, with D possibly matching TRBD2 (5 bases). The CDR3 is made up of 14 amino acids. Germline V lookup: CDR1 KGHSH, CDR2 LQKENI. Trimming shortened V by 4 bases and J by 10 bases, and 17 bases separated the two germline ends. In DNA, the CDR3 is TGTGCCAGCTCACAACAGTCCACGGGGAACGAGCAGTTCTTC. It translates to CASSQQSTGNEQFF. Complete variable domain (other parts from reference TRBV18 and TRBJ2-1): NAGVMQNPRHLVRRRGQEARLRCSPMKGHSHVYWYRQLPEEGLKFMVYLQKENIIDESGMPKERFSAEFPKEGPSILRIQQVVRGDSAAYFCASSQQSTGNEQFFGPGTRLTVL.

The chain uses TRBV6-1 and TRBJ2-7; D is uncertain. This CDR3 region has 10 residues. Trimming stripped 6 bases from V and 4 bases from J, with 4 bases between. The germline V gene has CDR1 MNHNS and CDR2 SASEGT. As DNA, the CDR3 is TGTGCCAGCAGATATTACGAGCAGTACTTC. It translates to CASRYYEQYF.

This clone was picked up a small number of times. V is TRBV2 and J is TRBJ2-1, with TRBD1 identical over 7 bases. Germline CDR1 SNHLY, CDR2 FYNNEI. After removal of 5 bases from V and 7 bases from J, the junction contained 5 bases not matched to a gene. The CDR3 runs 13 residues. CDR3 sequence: CASSRQGSNEQFF. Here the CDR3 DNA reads TGTGCCAGCAGTCGACAGGGAAGTAATGAGCAGTTCTTC.

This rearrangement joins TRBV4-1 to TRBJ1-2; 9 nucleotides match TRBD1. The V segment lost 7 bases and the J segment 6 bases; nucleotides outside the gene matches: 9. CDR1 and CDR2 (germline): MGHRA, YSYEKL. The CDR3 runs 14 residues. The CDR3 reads CASTSRTGANGYTF. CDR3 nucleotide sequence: TGCGCCAGCACTTCTCGGACAGGGGCGAATGGCTACACCTTC.

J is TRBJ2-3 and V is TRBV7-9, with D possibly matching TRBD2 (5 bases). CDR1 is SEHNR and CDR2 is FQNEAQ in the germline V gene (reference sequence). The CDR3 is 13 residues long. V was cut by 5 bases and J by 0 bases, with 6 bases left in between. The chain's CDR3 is CASSRTSTDTQYF. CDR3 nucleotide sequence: TGTGCCAGCAGCAGGACTAGCACAGATACGCAGTATTTT.

This CDR3 is CASLRWGETEAFF. The CDR3 nucleotides are TGTGCCAGCTTACGATGGGGGGAAACTGAAGCTTTCTTT. This rearrangement joins TRBV11-2 to TRBJ1-1, with a possible D match to TRBD1 (5 bases). V lost 8 bases, J lost 5 bases, and 15 bases lay in between. CDR1 and CDR2 from the germline V gene are SGHAT and FQNNGV. The CDR3 is 13 residues long.

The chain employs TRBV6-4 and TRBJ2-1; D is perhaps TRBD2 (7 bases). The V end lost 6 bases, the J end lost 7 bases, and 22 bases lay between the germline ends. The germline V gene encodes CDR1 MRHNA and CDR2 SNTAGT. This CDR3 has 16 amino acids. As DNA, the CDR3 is TGTGCCAGCAGCGCCGGGCCTTCGGAGGGGGGGAATGAGCAGTTCTTC. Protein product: CASSAGPSEGGNEQFF.

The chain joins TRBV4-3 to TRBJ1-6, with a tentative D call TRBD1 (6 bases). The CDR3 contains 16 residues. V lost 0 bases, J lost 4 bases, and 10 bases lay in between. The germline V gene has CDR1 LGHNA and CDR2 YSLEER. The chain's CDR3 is CASSQEGQGYNSPLHF. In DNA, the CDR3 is TGCGCCAGCAGCCAAGAAGGGCAGGGGTATAATTCACCCCTCCACTTT.

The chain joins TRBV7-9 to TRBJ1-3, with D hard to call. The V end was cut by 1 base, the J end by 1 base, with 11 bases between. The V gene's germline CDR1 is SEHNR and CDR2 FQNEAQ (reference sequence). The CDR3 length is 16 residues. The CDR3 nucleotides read TGTGCCAGCAGCTTAGGCCCAGGCCTTTCTGGAAACACCATATATTTT. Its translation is CASSLGPGLSGNTIYF.

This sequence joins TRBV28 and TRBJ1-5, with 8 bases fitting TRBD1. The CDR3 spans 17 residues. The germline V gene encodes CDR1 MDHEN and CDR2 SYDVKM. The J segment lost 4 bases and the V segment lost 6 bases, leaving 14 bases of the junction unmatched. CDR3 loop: CASRSPWDRFSNQPQHF. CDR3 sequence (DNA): TGTGCCAGCAGAAGCCCATGGGACAGGTTTTCTAATCAGCCCCAGCATTTT.

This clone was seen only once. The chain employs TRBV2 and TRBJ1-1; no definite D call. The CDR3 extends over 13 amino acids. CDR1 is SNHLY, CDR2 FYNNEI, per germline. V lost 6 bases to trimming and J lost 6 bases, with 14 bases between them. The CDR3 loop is CASSLTPGAEAFF. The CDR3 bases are TGTGCCAGCAGCCTGACCCCAGGCGCTGAAGCTTTCTTT.

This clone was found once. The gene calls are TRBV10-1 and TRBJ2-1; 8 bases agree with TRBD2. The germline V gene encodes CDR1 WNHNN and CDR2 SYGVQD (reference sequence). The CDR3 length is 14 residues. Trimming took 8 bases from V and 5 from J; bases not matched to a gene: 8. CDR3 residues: CASGVGGGNNEQFF. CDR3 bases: TGCGCCAGCGGGGTCGGCGGGGGGAACAATGAGCAGTTCTTC.

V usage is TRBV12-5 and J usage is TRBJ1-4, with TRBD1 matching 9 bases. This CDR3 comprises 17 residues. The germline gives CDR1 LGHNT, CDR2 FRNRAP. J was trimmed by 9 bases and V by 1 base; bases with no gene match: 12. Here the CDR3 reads CASGLGPDRGGYKKLFF. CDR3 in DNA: TGTGCTAGTGGTTTGGGGCCGGACAGGGGTGGTTATAAAAAACTGTTTTTT.

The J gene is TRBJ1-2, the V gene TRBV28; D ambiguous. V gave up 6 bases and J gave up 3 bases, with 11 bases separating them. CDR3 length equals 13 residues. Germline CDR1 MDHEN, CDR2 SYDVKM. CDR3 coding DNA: TGTGCCAGCAGCCCAAGAGGGCACTATGGCTACACCTTC. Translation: CASSPRGHYGYTF.

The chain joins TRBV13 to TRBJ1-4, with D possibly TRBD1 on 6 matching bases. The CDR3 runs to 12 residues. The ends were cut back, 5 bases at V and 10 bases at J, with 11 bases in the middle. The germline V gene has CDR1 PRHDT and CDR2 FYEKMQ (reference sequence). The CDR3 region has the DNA TGTGCCAGCAGCCCAGGGGTCGGAAAACTGTTTTTT. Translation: CASSPGVGKLFF. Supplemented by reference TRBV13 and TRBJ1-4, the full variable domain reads AAGVIQSPRHLIKEKRETATLKCYPIPRHDTVYWYQQGPGQDPQFLISFYEKMQSDKGSIPDRFSAQQFSDYHSELNMSSLELGDSALYFCASSPGVGKLFFGSGTQLSVL.